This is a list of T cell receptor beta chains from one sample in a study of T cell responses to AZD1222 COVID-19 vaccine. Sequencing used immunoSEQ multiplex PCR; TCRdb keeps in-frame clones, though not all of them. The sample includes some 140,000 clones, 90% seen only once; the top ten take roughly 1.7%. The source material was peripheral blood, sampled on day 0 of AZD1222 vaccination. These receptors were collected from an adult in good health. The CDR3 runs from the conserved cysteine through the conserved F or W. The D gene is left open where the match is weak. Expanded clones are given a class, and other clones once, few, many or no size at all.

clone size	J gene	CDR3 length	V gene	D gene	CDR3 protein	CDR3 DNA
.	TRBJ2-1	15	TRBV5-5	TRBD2	CASNLWRGSYNEQFF	TGTGCCAGCAACCTCTGGCGGGGGTCCTACAATGAGCAGTTCTTC
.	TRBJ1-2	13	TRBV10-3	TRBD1	CAISGDRNYGYTF	TGTGCCATCAGTGGGGACAGGAATTATGGCTACACCTTC
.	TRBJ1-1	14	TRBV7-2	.	CASSRNRQGTEAFF	TGTGCCAGCAGTCGTAATAGGCAGGGGACTGAAGCTTTCTTT
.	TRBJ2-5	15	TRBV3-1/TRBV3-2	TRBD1	CASSFTGTAQETQYF	TGTGCCAGCAGTTTTACCGGGACAGCCCAAGAGACCCAGTACTTC
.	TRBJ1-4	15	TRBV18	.	CASSPTGPPDGKLFF	TGTGCCAGCTCACCAACAGGGCCCCCGGATGGAAAACTGTTTTTT
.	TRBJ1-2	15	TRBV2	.	CASSFRDAVLGGYTF	TGTGCCAGCAGTTTCCGGGACGCAGTGTTAGGCGGCTACACCTTC
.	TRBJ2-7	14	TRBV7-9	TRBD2	CASSQLAGGGEQYF	TGTGCCAGCAGCCAACTCGCGGGAGGGGGGGAGCAGTACTTC
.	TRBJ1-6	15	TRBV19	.	CASSTKGGLSSPLHF	TGTGCCAGTAGTACCAAAGGGGGATTGAGTTCACCCCTCCACTTT
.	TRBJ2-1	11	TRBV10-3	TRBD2	CAIHSGFEQFF	TGTGCCATCCATAGCGGGTTTGAGCAGTTCTTC
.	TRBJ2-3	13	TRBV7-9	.	CASSFRRADTQYF	TGTGCCAGCAGCTTCCGGCGGGCAGATACGCAGTATTTT
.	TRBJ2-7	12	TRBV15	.	CATSRVSYEQYF	TGTGCCACCAGCAGAGTAAGTTACGAGCAGTACTTC
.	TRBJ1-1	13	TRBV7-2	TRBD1	CASSLATGGEAFF	TGTGCCAGCAGCTTAGCTACAGGGGGTGAAGCTTTCTTT
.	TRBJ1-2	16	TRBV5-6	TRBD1	CASSRIVTGEDYGYTF	TGTGCCAGCAGCCGAATAGTGACAGGGGAGGACTATGGCTACACCTTC
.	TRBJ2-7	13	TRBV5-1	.	CASSLEDSYEQYF	TGCGCCAGCAGCTTGGAGGACTCCTACGAGCAGTACTTC
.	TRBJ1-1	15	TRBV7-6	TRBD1	CASSSALDRVTEAFF	TGTGCCAGCAGCTCGGCCCTAGACAGGGTAACTGAAGCTTTCTTT
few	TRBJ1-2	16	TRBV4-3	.	CASSQDSTRLDYGYTF	TGCGCCAGCAGCCAAGATTCGACTCGGCTCGACTATGGCTACACCTTC
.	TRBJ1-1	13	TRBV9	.	CASSLRTASEAFF	TGTGCCAGCAGCCTGCGGACAGCCAGTGAAGCTTTCTTT
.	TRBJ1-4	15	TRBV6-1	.	CASIGDTATNEKLFF	TGTGCCAGCATAGGGGACACCGCAACTAATGAAAAACTGTTTTTT
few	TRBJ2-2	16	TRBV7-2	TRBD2	CASSLRAGRYPGELFF	TGTGCCAGCAGCTTACGAGCGGGAAGGTACCCCGGGGAGCTGTTTTTT
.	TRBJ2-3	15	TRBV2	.	CASSDLGGRADTQYF	TGTGCCAGCAGTGATTTAGGGGGAAGGGCAGATACGCAGTATTTT
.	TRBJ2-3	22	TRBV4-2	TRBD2	CASSQEVILGLAGSRGADTQYF	TGTGCCAGCAGCCAAGAAGTGATTTTAGGGCTAGCGGGATCGCGGGGGGCAGATACGCAGTATTTT
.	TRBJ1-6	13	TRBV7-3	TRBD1	CASSLRGNSPLHF	TGTGCCAGCAGCCTCAGGGGGAATTCACCCCTCCACTTT
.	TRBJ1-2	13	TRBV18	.	CASSPSHSYGYTF	TGTGCCAGCTCACCAAGCCATTCCTATGGCTACACCTTC
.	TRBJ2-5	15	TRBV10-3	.	CAISESNRDGETQYF	TGTGCCATCAGTGAGTCCAACAGGGATGGGGAGACCCAGTACTTC